This T cell receptor (beta chain) was identified in a study of blood T cell repertoires in COVID-19. The overall study: The United States, Italy and Spain provided the acute and convalescent COVID-19 samples. Sources were T cells, B-cell-depleted T cells, or PBMCs; the material itself was cDNA or gDNA.

The V and J ends lost 8 bases and 2 bases respectively, with 16 bases between them. Germline CDR1 is MNHEY and CDR2 is SVGAGI. This CDR3 has 15 amino acids. Per the original methods: For nucleated cells, counts were estimated from reference gene primer amplification. Profiled with immunoSEQ multiplex PCR; TCRdb holds only in-frame clones, not every one. From that table come the V and J calls and clone size; the DNA was used to work out D and trimming. Seen here are approximately 97,000 clones, roughly 90% observed once, and the top ten hold over 15%. The rearrangement uses TRBV6-5 and TRBJ1-3; D is ambiguous. The sequence was collected from a woman aged 80 or over with acute or convalescent COVID-19. The sample comprised peripheral blood. The CDR3 DNA follows: TGTGCCAGCTCCAATACAGTCCCAGCTGGAAACACCATATATTTT. Translated: CASSNTVPAGNTIYF.